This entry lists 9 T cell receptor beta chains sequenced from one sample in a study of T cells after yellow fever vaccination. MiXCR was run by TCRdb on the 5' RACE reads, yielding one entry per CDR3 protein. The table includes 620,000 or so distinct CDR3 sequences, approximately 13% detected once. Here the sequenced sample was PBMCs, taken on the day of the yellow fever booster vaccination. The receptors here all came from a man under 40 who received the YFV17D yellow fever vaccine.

This CDR3 is CATSVTSGRMNEQFF. The CDR3 nucleotides read TGTGCCACCAGTGTTACTAGCGGGAGAATGAATGAGCAGTTCTTC. V and J are TRBV24-1 and TRBJ2-1; 11 bases align to TRBD2. The CDR3 spans 15 residues. J was trimmed by 7 bases and V by 5 bases; bases with no gene match: 6. Looked up from germline, CDR1 is KGHDR and CDR2 is SFDVKD.

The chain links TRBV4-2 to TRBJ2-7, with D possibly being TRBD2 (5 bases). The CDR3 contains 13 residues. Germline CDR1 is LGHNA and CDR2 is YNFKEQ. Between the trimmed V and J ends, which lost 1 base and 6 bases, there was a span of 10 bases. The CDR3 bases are TGTGCCAGCAGCCAAGGGGAGCGGCTCGAGCAGTACTTC. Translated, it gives CASSQGERLEQYF.

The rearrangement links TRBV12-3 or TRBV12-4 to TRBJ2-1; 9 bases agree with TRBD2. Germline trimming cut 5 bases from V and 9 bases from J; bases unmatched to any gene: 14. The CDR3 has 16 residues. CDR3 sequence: CASSPRNAGGPGEQFF. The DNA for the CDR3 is TGTGCCAGCAGTCCAAGAAACGCGGGAGGGCCTGGTGAGCAGTTCTTC.

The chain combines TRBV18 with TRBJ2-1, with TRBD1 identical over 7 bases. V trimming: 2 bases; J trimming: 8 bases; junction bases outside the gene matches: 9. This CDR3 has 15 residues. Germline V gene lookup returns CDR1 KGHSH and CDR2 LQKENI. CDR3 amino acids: CASSPAGTVGDEQFF. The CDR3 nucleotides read TGTGCCAGCTCACCAGCCGGGACAGTGGGGGATGAGCAGTTCTTC.

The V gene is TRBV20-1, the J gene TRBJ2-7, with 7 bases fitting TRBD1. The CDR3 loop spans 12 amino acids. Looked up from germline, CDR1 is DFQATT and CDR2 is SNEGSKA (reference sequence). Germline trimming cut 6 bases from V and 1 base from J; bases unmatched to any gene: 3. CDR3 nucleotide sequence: TGCAGTGCAGGGACAGAATCCTACGAGCAGTACTTC. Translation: CSAGTESYEQYF.

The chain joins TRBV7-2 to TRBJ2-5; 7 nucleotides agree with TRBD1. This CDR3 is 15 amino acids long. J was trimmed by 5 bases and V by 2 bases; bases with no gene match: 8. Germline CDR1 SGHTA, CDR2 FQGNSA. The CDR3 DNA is TGTGCCAGCAGCTTACAAATACAGGGGACGGAGACCCAGTACTTC. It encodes CASSLQIQGTETQYF.

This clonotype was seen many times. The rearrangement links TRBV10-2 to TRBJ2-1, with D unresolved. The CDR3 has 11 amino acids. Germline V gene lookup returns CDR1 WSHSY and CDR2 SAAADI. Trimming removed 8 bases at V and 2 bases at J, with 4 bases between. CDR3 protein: CASSAYNEQFF. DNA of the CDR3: TGCGCCAGCTCAGCCTACAATGAGCAGTTCTTC.

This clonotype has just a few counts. The CDR3 spells CASRESGSMYNEQFF. In nucleotides, the CDR3 is TGTGCCAGCAGGGAGAGCGGGAGCATGTACAATGAGCAGTTCTTC. V and J are TRBV7-2 and TRBJ2-1; 8 bases map to TRBD2. The germline V gene has CDR1 SGHTA and CDR2 FQGNSA. Trimming at V came to 6 bases and at J to 4 bases, leaving 8 bases not matched to a gene. This CDR3 is 15 amino acids long.

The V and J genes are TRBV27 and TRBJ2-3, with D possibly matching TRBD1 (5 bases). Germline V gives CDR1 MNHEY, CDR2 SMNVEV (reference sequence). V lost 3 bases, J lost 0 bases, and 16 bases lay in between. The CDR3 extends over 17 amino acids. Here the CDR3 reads CASSLWGPLSSTDTQYF. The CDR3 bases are TGTGCCAGCAGTTTGTGGGGCCCCCTTTCTAGCACAGATACGCAGTATTTT.